This entry lists 25 T cell receptor beta chains sequenced from one sample in a study of T-cell reconstitution after alpha-beta-depleted transplantation in children. Construction of the TCRbeta library involved unique molecular identifiers. TCRdb independently ran MiXCR on the PCR reads; one entry per CDR3 protein. Of about 120,000 distinct CDR3 sequences listed, about 9.4% are singletons. The sequencing here drew on PBMCs, taken before TCRalphabeta/CD19-depleted stem cell transplant. Every receptor here comes from a boy between 2 and 10 years old with acute lymphoblastic leukemia, due to receive a stem cell transplant.

This chain links TRBV10-3 with TRBJ1-1; possible D gene TRBD1, 6 bases. Germline V lookup: CDR1 ENHRY, CDR2 SYGVKD. The CDR3 contains 13 residues. With 0 bases removed from V and 10 bases from J, the gap between germline ends came to 12 bases. The CDR3 protein is CAISESSKGGAFF. As DNA, the CDR3 is TGTGCCATCAGTGAGTCGTCGAAGGGGGGAGCTTTCTTT.

V usage is TRBV29-1 and J usage is TRBJ2-7, with 10 nucleotides matching TRBD2. The length of the CDR3 is 13 residues. Germline V gene lookup returns CDR1 SQVTM and CDR2 ANQGSEA. Trimming cost V 6 bases and J 4 bases; bases outside gene matches: 6. CDR3 DNA sequence: TGCAGCGTCCAGGGACTAGCGCGATACGAGCAGTACTTC. Translation: CSVQGLARYEQYF.

The chain joins TRBV6-1 to TRBJ2-1; 9 bases line up with TRBD2. V shed 10 bases, J shed 6 bases, and the junction held 7 bases outside the gene matches. This CDR3 is 13 amino acids long. The germline V gene encodes CDR1 MNHNS and CDR2 SASEGT. CDR3 protein: CATPGLAINEQFF. The CDR3 nucleotides are TGTGCCACCCCGGGACTAGCAATCAATGAGCAGTTCTTC.

This clonotype appeared a few times. The J gene is TRBJ1-5, the V gene TRBV20-1, with TRBD1 matching 8 bases. The germline V gene has CDR1 DFQATT and CDR2 SNEGSKA (reference sequence). The junction had 5 bases not matched to a gene; V was cut back by 6 bases and J by 4 bases. The CDR3 runs 13 residues. CDR3 in DNA: TGCAGTGCAATGGGACAGGAGAATCAGCCCCAGCATTTT. This encodes CSAMGQENQPQHF.

This clonotype was seen a few times. The chain recombines TRBV4-2 with TRBJ2-3; weak D call: TRBD1 (6 bases). Germline CDR1 and CDR2: LGHNA and YNFKEQ. The ends were cut back, 7 bases at V and 0 bases at J, with 29 bases in the middle. CDR3 length equals 20 residues. Here the CDR3 reads CASTMKQGQSAQKSTDTQYF. The DNA for the CDR3 is TGTGCCAGCACTATGAAACAGGGTCAATCCGCCCAGAAAAGCACAGATACGCAGTATTTT.

A few counts support this clonotype. V usage is TRBV5-1 and J usage is TRBJ2-3; D unresolved. Germline V CDR1 and CDR2: SGHRS, YFSETQ. Trimming stripped 3 bases from V and 1 base from J, with 3 bases between. CDR3 length: 12 residues. CDR3 coding DNA: TGCGCCAGCAGCTGGCGCACAGATACGCAGTATTTT. Its protein is CASSWRTDTQYF.

This clonotype has a handful of counts. V and J are TRBV7-9 and TRBJ2-5; a weak D match, TRBD1 (5 bases). The germline V and J ends were trimmed by 1 base and 5 bases, with 8 bases remaining between them. CDR1 and CDR2 (germline): SEHNR, FQNEAQ (reference sequence). CDR3 length equals 13 residues. The CDR3 nucleotides are TGTGCCAGCAGCTTAGGGACACTGGAGACCCAGTACTTC. Translating it yields CASSLGTLETQYF.

This chain uses TRBV3-1 with TRBJ1-5; D not resolved. V shed 5 bases and J shed 0 bases, with 2 bases lying between them. CDR3 size: 12 residues. Per germline, CDR1 LGHDT and CDR2 YNNKEL (reference sequence). The CDR3 region is CASSGSNQPQHF. For the CDR3, the DNA is TGTGCCAGCAGCGGTAGCAATCAGCCCCAGCATTTT.

This clonotype was seen at least ten times. The J gene is TRBJ2-3, the V gene TRBV25-1; the D gene is possibly TRBD2 (6 bases). The germline V gene has CDR1 MGHDK and CDR2 SYGVNS. V was cut by 2 bases and J by 1 base, with 13 bases left in between. CDR3 length equals 16 residues. CDR3 DNA sequence: TGTGCCAGCAGTGAAAAGAAGCGGGCCGGCACAGATACGCAGTATTTT. Amino acid sequence: CASSEKKRAGTDTQYF.

At least ten counts were recorded for this clonotype. V and J are TRBV12-3 or TRBV12-4 and TRBJ2-1; 9 nucleotides agree with TRBD1. The CDR3 has 14 residues. V dropped 6 bases and J dropped 7; count of bases not matched to a gene: 7. The CDR3 region has the DNA TGTGCCAGCAGATGGACAGGGGTCGGGAATGAGCAGTTCTTC. Translating it yields CASRWTGVGNEQFF.

Many counts were recorded for this clonotype. This chain uses TRBV5-6 with TRBJ2-1, with a weak D call TRBD2 (6 bases). The CDR3 covers 16 residues. Trimming shortened V by 3 bases and J by 1 base, and 14 bases separated the two germline ends. Per the germline V gene, CDR1 is SGHDT and CDR2 is YYEEEE. The CDR3 bases are TGTGCCAGCAGCTCCGGTGGGGGGTTATCCTACAATGAGCAGTTCTTC. It is translated as CASSSGGGLSYNEQFF.

The chain combines TRBV2 with TRBJ2-3, with a tentative D call TRBD1 (5 bases). The CDR3 loop spans 14 amino acids. The germline CDR1 and CDR2 sequences are SNHLY and FYNNEI. V lost 4 bases and J lost 5, with 13 bases in between. The CDR3 spells CASSAHRKGDTQYF. CDR3 coding DNA: TGTGCCAGCAGTGCCCACAGGAAAGGAGATACGCAGTATTTT.

This clonotype was observed at least ten times. Written as DNA, the CDR3 is TGTGCCAGCGGGCGGGGTAAACTAGCGGACCCCTACGAGCAGTACTTC. Translated, it gives CASGRGKLADPYEQYF. The V call is TRBV12-3 or TRBV12-4, the J call TRBJ2-7; 8 positions match TRBD2. The trim removed 8 bases at V and 2 bases at J, leaving 14 bases unmatched. This CDR3 comprises 16 residues.

As concerns this clonotype: Just one base apart from a much larger clone, this may be a read error. CDR3 DNA: TGTACCAGCAGCATGGCCCTTTCCTACAATGAGCAGTTCTTC. Its translation: CTSSMALSYNEQFF. The chain has TRBV5-6 and TRBJ2-1; D not certain. There are 14 residues in the CDR3. Germline V gene lookup returns CDR1 SGHDT and CDR2 YYEEEE.

This chain connects TRBV27 to TRBJ2-7; D is possibly TRBD2 (7 bases). Germline V gene data show CDR1 as MNHEY and CDR2 as SMNVEV (reference sequence). This CDR3 comprises 16 residues. The ends were cut back, 5 bases at V and 0 bases at J, with 17 bases in the middle. Here the CDR3 reads CASSPSGRGNSYEQYF. The CDR3 bases are TGTGCCAGCAGTCCTTCTGGGAGGGGGAACTCCTACGAGCAGTACTTC.

Worth noting for this clonotype: A read error may explain this, as a much larger clone is one base away. Since no conserved phenylalanine or tryptophan closes the CDR3, a read error is the likely cause. This chain connects TRBV5-4 to TRBJ2-7; 11 nucleotides line up with TRBD2. Germline V gives CDR1 SGHNT, CDR2 YYREEE (reference sequence). CDR3 length equals 13 residues. DNA for the CDR3: TGTGCGACGGGACTAGCGGCTACCTACGAGCAGTACTAC. Protein sequence: CATGLAATYEQYY.

This clonotype has ten or more counts. The chain is built from TRBV20-1 and TRBJ2-3; D remains unclear. The V gene's germline CDR1 is DFQATT and CDR2 SNEGSKA (reference sequence). Trimming took 0 bases from V and 1 from J, leaving 14 bases between them. The CDR3 is 16 amino acids. The CDR3 DNA is TGCAGTGCTAGAGACTTTTTAAGGTCGGGCACAGATACGCAGTATTTT. Protein sequence: CSARDFLRSGTDTQYF.

The table lists this clonotype with a few counts. The chain recombines TRBV20-1 with TRBJ2-1, with TRBD2 matching over 11 bases. This CDR3 has 15 amino acids. Trimming took 5 bases from V and 7 from J; bases not matched to a gene: 10. Germline V lookup: CDR1 DFQATT, CDR2 SNEGSKA (reference sequence). CDR3 sequence reads: CSAGTSGAGWNEQFF. The CDR3 DNA is TGCAGTGCTGGGACTAGCGGAGCTGGGTGGAATGAGCAGTTCTTC.

This clonotype has a count of ten or more. The chain joins TRBV5-6 to TRBJ2-5; 10 bases agree with TRBD2. Germline CDR1 is SGHDT and CDR2 is YYEEEE. V shed 3 bases, J shed 5 bases, and the junction held 10 bases outside the gene matches. The CDR3 has 16 residues. CDR3 DNA sequence: TGTGCCAGCAGCTCGTCTCTTAGCGGGAGGACGGAGACCCAGTACTTC. Amino acids: CASSSSLSGRTETQYF. Looking up the rest from reference TRBV5-6 and TRBJ2-5 gives the full variable domain: DAGVTQSPTHLIKTRGQQVTLRCSPKSGHDTVSWYQQALGQGPQFIFQYYEEEERQRGNFPDRFSGHQFPNYSSELNVNALLLGDSALYLCASSSSLSGRTETQYFGPGTRLLVL.

The rearrangement links TRBV11-2 to TRBJ1-1, with 7 bases that match TRBD1. The germline gives CDR1 SGHAT, CDR2 FQNNGV. This CDR3 region has 14 residues. Trimming at V came to 6 bases and at J to 3 bases, leaving 7 bases not matched to a gene. The CDR3 here is CASRGGQWDTEAFF. The CDR3 DNA sequence: TGTGCCAGCAGGGGGGGACAGTGGGACACTGAAGCTTTCTTT.

This clonotype was counted a few times. The chain carries TRBV3-1 and TRBJ2-5, with 10 bases that match TRBD2. From germline, CDR1 is LGHDT and CDR2 YNNKEL (reference sequence). After removal of 2 bases from V and 5 bases from J, the junction contained 8 bases not matched to a gene. This CDR3 is 16 amino acids long. CDR3 amino acids: CASSQRAGGPSETQYF. CDR3 DNA sequence: TGTGCCAGCAGCCAAAGAGCGGGAGGGCCGTCGGAGACCCAGTACTTC.

This clonotype was seen a handful of times. V usage is TRBV6-5 and J usage is TRBJ2-5; no firm D call. CDR3 length: 16 residues. Germline lookup yields CDR1 MNHEY and CDR2 SVGAGI. V gave up 6 bases and J gave up 1 base, with 18 bases separating them. The CDR3 nucleotides read TGTGCCAGCAGCCGACACAAAGGATACAGCCAAGAGACCCAGTACTTC. Translated, it gives CASSRHKGYSQETQYF.

This clonotype was counted many times. The rearrangement links TRBV9 to TRBJ2-2, with a weak D call TRBD2 (6 bases). Trimming shortened V by 0 bases and J by 6 bases, and 18 bases separated the two germline ends. Per germline, CDR1 SGDLS and CDR2 YYNGEE. CDR3 size: 17 residues. The CDR3, as DNA: TGTGCCAGCAGCGTAGAACAATATGGGCTAGCGTCCGGGGAGCTGTTTTTT. Its protein is CASSVEQYGLASGELFF.

This chain joins TRBV27 and TRBJ2-1; D is possibly TRBD1 (6 bases). V lost 5 bases and J lost 4, with 15 bases in between. Germline CDR1 is MNHEY and CDR2 is SMNVEV (reference sequence). This CDR3 region has 15 residues. The CDR3 sequence: CASSLYRDLYNEQFF. The CDR3 DNA reads as TGTGCCAGCAGTCTTTACAGGGACCTTTACAATGAGCAGTTCTTC.

The sample holds a few counts of this clonotype. V is TRBV4-1 and J is TRBJ2-2; 10 bases line up with TRBD2. The CDR3 extends over 17 amino acids. J gave up 4 bases and V 3 bases, and 8 bases lay outside the gene matches. Germline-derived CDR1 and CDR2 are MGHRA and YSYEKL. The CDR3 DNA follows: TGCGCCAGCAGCCAGCCCCTTAGCGGGGGGACCACCGGGGAGCTGTTTTTT. It yields the protein CASSQPLSGGTTGELFF.